The 8 T cell receptor beta chains given below trace back to one sample, sequenced in a study of shared clonotypes between healthy human individuals. Some clones are missing from TCRdb's copy, which holds only in-frame ones; the method was immunoSEQ multiplex PCR. Among roughly 1,100,000 clones listed, about 74% were seen once. Material: memory CD4+ T cells sorted from blood. Subset in this sample: CD45RA-negative fraction. These TCRs come from a man between 18 and 35 years old in good health.

The rearrangement uses TRBV5-8 and TRBJ1-2; D is possibly TRBD1 (5 bases). Germline V lookup: CDR1 SGHTS, CDR2 YDEGEE. This CDR3 comprises 14 residues. V was shortened by 6 bases and J by 1 base, with 13 bases between the two germline ends. The CDR3 here is CASTSGPGNYGYTF. The CDR3 coding sequence is TGTGCCAGCACCTCGGGGCCTGGTAACTATGGCTACACCTTC.

A note on this clone: This clone may be a read error of a much larger clone one base away. The chain carries TRBV27 and TRBJ2-7; 10 bases are shared with TRBD2. Germline-derived CDR1 and CDR2 are MNHEY and SMNVEV (reference sequence). The CDR3 totals 14 residues. With V trimmed by 4 bases and J by 4 bases, 4 bases remained unmatched. DNA of the CDR3: TGTGCCAGCAGTTATAGCGGGGGGAAGTACGAGCAGTACTTC. It translates to CASSYSGGKYEQYF.

The chain joins TRBV27 to TRBJ1-2, with D maybe TRBD1 (6 bases). The V and J ends lost 6 bases and 7 bases respectively, with 15 bases between them. Germline assignment: CDR1 MNHEY and CDR2 SMNVEV (reference sequence). This CDR3 has 13 amino acids. The CDR3, as DNA: TGTGCCAGCAGCCCTTGGGACAAGGGTGGCTACACCTTC. This codes for CASSPWDKGGYTF.

The gene calls are TRBV28 and TRBJ1-2; 7 bases are shared with TRBD1. Losses at the gene ends were 4 bases for V and 8 bases for J; bases not matched to a gene: 7. Germline V gives CDR1 MDHEN, CDR2 SYDVKM. The CDR3 covers 13 residues. The CDR3 loop reads CASSYRGSGGYTF. Here the CDR3 DNA reads TGTGCCAGCAGTTACAGGGGATCGGGAGGCTACACCTTC.

This clone was seen a few times. The rearrangement uses TRBV10-3 and TRBJ2-1; TRBD2 agrees at 13 bases. From germline, CDR1 is ENHRY and CDR2 SYGVKD. The CDR3 loop spans 14 amino acids. The V gene end was trimmed by 11 bases and the J gene end by 5 bases; junction bases not matched to a gene: 6. CDR3 sequence (DNA): TGTGCCCTAGGGACTAGCGGGATAAACAATGAGCAGTTCTTC. It yields the protein CALGTSGINNEQFF.

This rearrangement joins TRBV6-5 to TRBJ2-1; no firm D call. CDR1 and CDR2 (germline): MNHEY, SVGAGI. Trimming left V 0 bases short and J 9 bases short, with 9 bases between. CDR3 length equals 13 residues. In nucleotides, the CDR3 is TGTGCCAGCAGTTACTCGCTCGCGTCTGAGCAGTTCTTC. It encodes CASSYSLASEQFF.

This clone was recorded only once. V and J are TRBV18 and TRBJ1-5; D perhaps matches TRBD1 (5 bases). CDR3 length: 15 amino acids. Between the trimmed V and J ends, which lost 3 bases and 3 bases, there was a span of 12 bases. CDR1 is KGHSH, CDR2 LQKENI, per germline. The CDR3 loop is CASSPLQGFNQPQHF. CDR3 bases: TGTGCCAGCTCACCTCTCCAGGGCTTCAATCAGCCCCAGCATTTT.

The chain joins TRBV6-5 to TRBJ2-7; D call uncertain. Germline values: CDR1 MNHEY, CDR2 SVGAGI. The CDR3 consists of 11 residues. V lost 10 bases, J lost 3 bases, and 10 bases lay in between. This chain's CDR3 is CATRRFYEQYF. CDR3 sequence (DNA): TGTGCCACCAGACGGTTCTACGAGCAGTACTTC.